Listed below are T cell receptor beta chains from one sample, sequenced in a study of cytomegalovirus exposure and HLA in healthy donors. Sequencing used immunoSEQ multiplex PCR; TCRdb keeps in-frame clones, though not all of them. The data contain over 200,000 clones, 70% to 90% of them seen just once; the ten biggest clones take up 1.3%. Source material: PBMCs. The receptors come from a human donor in good health. CDR3s include the opening cysteine and the closing phenylalanine or tryptophan. The D gene is left open where the match is weak. Size is stated for part of the rows, as once, few or many counts, or as a class when the clone is expanded.

V gene	D gene	clone size	J gene	CDR3 length	CDR3 protein	CDR3 DNA
TRBV18	NA	NA	TRBJ2-1	11	CAGESYNEQFF	TGTGCCGGAGAATCCTACAATGAGCAGTTCTTC
TRBV25-1	NA	NA	TRBJ1-1	13	CASSDLANTEAFF	TGTGCCAGCAGTGACTTGGCGAACACTGAAGCTTTCTTT
TRBV19	NA	NA	TRBJ2-7	17	CASSIKSSYTTFDEQYF	TGTGCCAGTAGTATAAAGTCCTCGTACACTACCTTCGACGAGCAGTACTTC
TRBV9	NA	NA	TRBJ2-3	15	CASSLRREGIDTQYF	TGTGCCAGCAGCCTCCGACGGGAAGGAATAGATACGCAGTATTTT
TRBV18	TRBD1	NA	TRBJ2-7	15	CASSLGTAAPYEQYF	TGTGCCAGCTCACTAGGGACAGCGGCCCCCTACGAGCAGTACTTC
TRBV6-1	NA	NA	TRBJ2-7	14	CASSDTGYISRQYF	TGTGCCAGCAGTGATACAGGGTACATCTCGCGGCAGTACTTC
TRBV10-3	TRBD2	NA	TRBJ2-1	16	CAISVTSEKVYNEQFF	TGTGCCATCAGTGTGACTAGCGAAAAGGTCTACAATGAGCAGTTCTTC
TRBV4-3	TRBD2	few	TRBJ2-3	16	CASSQASGRGTDTQYF	TGCGCCAGCAGCCAAGCTAGCGGGAGGGGGACAGATACGCAGTATTTT
TRBV28	NA	NA	TRBJ1-4	14	CASSPGYGVEKLFF	TGTGCCAGCAGCCCAGGGTACGGTGTTGAAAAACTGTTTTTT
TRBV7-2	TRBD1	NA	TRBJ2-7	15	CASRPGQGVLYEQYF	TGTGCCAGCAGGCCTGGACAGGGTGTTCTCTACGAGCAGTACTTC
TRBV5-1	TRBD2	NA	TRBJ2-1	20	CASSLPGLAGGASSYNEQFF	TGCGCCAGCAGCTTGCCCGGACTAGCGGGAGGTGCCAGCTCCTACAATGAGCAGTTCTTC
TRBV6-5	NA	NA	TRBJ2-7	12	CASSSLEYEQYF	TGTGCCAGCAGCAGCCTGGAGTACGAGCAGTACTTC
TRBV6-1	TRBD2	NA	TRBJ2-7	15	CASSEGAGGPWEQYF	TGTGCCAGTAGTGAAGGGGCGGGAGGGCCCTGGGAGCAGTACTTC
TRBV7-9	TRBD2	NA	TRBJ2-3	16	CASSTIAGVGTDTQYF	TGTGCCAGCAGCACAATAGCGGGAGTGGGCACAGATACGCAGTATTTT
TRBV18	TRBD1	NA	TRBJ2-7	14	CASSPTGTSYEQYF	TGTGCCAGCTCACCGACAGGGACCTCCTACGAGCAGTACTTC
TRBV4-1	NA	NA	TRBJ1-2	16	CASSPWDTSSSYGYTF	TGCGCCAGCAGTCCCTGGGACACATCTTCTTCCTATGGCTACACCTTC
TRBV19	NA	NA	TRBJ2-3	15	CASSLPITGTDTQYF	TGTGCCAGTAGCCTTCCAATTACAGGGACAGATACGCAGTATTTT
TRBV4-1	TRBD1	once	TRBJ2-3	17	CASSPSGPGQNTDTQYF	TGCGCCAGCAGCCCCTCTGGCCCGGGACAGAACACAGATACGCAGTATTTT
TRBV7-9	NA	NA	TRBJ2-7	15	CSSSFGGQPYLEQYF	TGTTCCAGCAGCTTCGGTGGACAGCCCTATCTCGAGCAGTACTTC
TRBV25-1	TRBD2	NA	TRBJ2-1	13	CASSGGPYNEQFF	TGTGCTAGCAGCGGGGGGCCTTACAATGAGCAGTTCTTC
TRBV5-1	TRBD2	NA	TRBJ2-2	21	CASSPKARDYIAEEWTGELFF	TGCGCCAGCAGCCCAAAGGCCCGGGACTACATAGCTGAGGAGTGGACCGGGGAGCTGTTTTTT
TRBV5-4	NA	NA	TRBJ2-1	16	CASSLDKRQAYNEQFF	TGTGCCAGCAGCTTGGACAAGCGGCAAGCCTACAATGAGCAGTTCTTC
TRBV7-6	NA	NA	TRBJ2-6	20	CASSPWGVGLGDSGANVLTF	TGTGCCAGCAGCCCCTGGGGAGTCGGGTTGGGAGACTCTGGGGCCAACGTCCTGACTTTC
TRBV28	TRBD1	NA	TRBJ1-5	16	CASRRTGEGSNQPQHF	TGTGCCAGCAGACGGACAGGGGAGGGGAGCAATCAGCCCCAGCATTTT
TRBV5-1	TRBD2	NA	TRBJ2-1	14	CASSSAGGWNEQFF	TGCGCCAGCAGCTCAGCGGGAGGGTGGAATGAGCAGTTCTTC
TRBV6-5	TRBD2	NA	TRBJ2-1	15	CASRARLAGGLEQFF	TGTGCTAGCAGAGCCCGACTAGCGGGAGGGCTCGAGCAGTTCTTC
TRBV15	NA	NA	TRBJ2-5	15	CATSPYGSAEETQYF	TGTGCCACCAGCCCATACGGGTCCGCTGAAGAGACCCAGTACTTC
TRBV6-1	TRBD2	NA	TRBJ2-7	14	CASGHGTNLYEQYF	TGTGCCAGCGGCCACGGGACTAATCTCTACGAGCAGTACTTC
TRBV6-1	NA	NA	TRBJ2-2	15	CASSTSGTSTGELFF	TGTGCCAGCAGTACATCCGGGACTTCCACCGGGGAGCTGTTTTTT
TRBV19	NA	NA	TRBJ1-1	13	CASTGTVNTEAFF	TGTGCCAGTACCGGGACTGTTAACACTGAAGCTTTCTTT
TRBV10-3	TRBD2	NA	TRBJ2-2	15	CAISRTSGNTGELFF	TGTGCCATCAGTAGGACTAGCGGGAACACCGGGGAGCTGTTTTTT
TRBV9	TRBD2	NA	TRBJ2-5	16	CASSVPGTSGTETQYF	TGTGCCAGCAGCGTTCCCGGGACTAGCGGGACAGAGACCCAGTACTTC
TRBV7-6	TRBD2	once	TRBJ2-5	18	CASSPGLAGAPPQETQYF	TGTGCCAGCAGTCCAGGACTAGCGGGCGCCCCACCTCAAGAGACCCAGTACTTC
TRBV21-1	NA	few	TRBJ2-1	15	CASSTPEHSYNEQFF	TGTGCCAGCAGCACCCCTGAACACTCCTACAATGAGCAGTTCTTC
TRBV7-3	TRBD1	NA	TRBJ2-7	15	CASSLYGTGLYEQYF	TGTGCCAGCAGCTTGTACGGGACAGGTCTCTACGAGCAGTACTTC
TRBV7-6	NA	NA	TRBJ2-3	18	CASSLWASGLGQTDTQYF	TGTGCCAGCAGCTTATGGGCGTCAGGGTTGGGGCAAACAGATACGCAGTATTTT
TRBV5-1	TRBD2	NA	TRBJ2-7	15	CASSLVLAGSYEQYF	TGCGCCAGCAGCTTGGTTCTAGCGGGGTCCTACGAGCAGTACTTC
TRBV7-2	TRBD1	NA	TRBJ2-7	15	CASNAPGTGYYEQYF	TGTGCCAGCAACGCACCCGGGACAGGATACTACGAGCAGTACTTC
TRBV30	NA	NA	TRBJ2-7	15	CAWSVGGKGAYEQYF	TGTGCCTGGAGTGTGGGGGGAAAGGGGGCTTACGAGCAGTACTTC
TRBV5-5	TRBD1	NA	TRBJ1-6	15	CASSLEGTANSPLHF	TGTGCCAGCAGCTTGGAAGGGACAGCAAATTCACCCCTCCACTTT
TRBV7-3	TRBD2	NA	TRBJ2-1	16	CASRLTGTSSYNEQFF	TGTGCCAGCAGATTAACCGGGACTAGCTCCTACAATGAGCAGTTCTTC
TRBV4-2	NA	NA	TRBJ2-5	14	CASSQVQGVETQYF	TGTGCCAGCAGCCAAGTTCAAGGGGTGGAGACCCAGTACTTC
TRBV7-9	TRBD2	once	TRBJ2-7	13	CASGLAAFYEQYF	TGTGCCAGCGGACTAGCGGCTTTTTACGAGCAGTACTTC
TRBV19	TRBD1	once	TRBJ2-4	14	CASTDRGFGNIQYF	TGTGCCAGTACGGACAGGGGTTTTGGAAACATTCAGTACTTC
TRBV11-2	NA	NA	TRBJ2-5	13	CASSLAGWETQYF	TGTGCCAGCAGCTTAGCAGGATGGGAGACCCAGTACTTC
TRBV7-9	TRBD2	NA	TRBJ2-1	17	CASSPTLSGLADNEQFF	TGTGCCAGCAGCCCGACTCTCTCGGGACTAGCGGACAATGAGCAGTTCTTC
TRBV28	NA	NA	TRBJ1-2	15	CASSLGAGVQYGYTF	TGTGCCAGCAGTTTAGGCGCAGGGGTGCAGTATGGCTACACCTTC
TRBV4-1	TRBD2	NA	TRBJ2-7	14	CASSLSGNSYEQYF	TGCGCCAGCAGCCTCAGCGGGAACTCCTACGAGCAGTACTTC
TRBV7-9	NA	NA	TRBJ2-3	12	CASSSRTDTQYF	TGTGCCAGCAGCTCCAGGACAGATACGCAGTATTTT
TRBV2	NA	NA	TRBJ2-1	14	CASSETSPANEQFF	TGTGCCAGCAGTGAGACTAGTCCAGCCAATGAGCAGTTCTTC
TRBV9	TRBD1	NA	TRBJ2-7	13	CASSGTGDYEQYF	TGTGCCAGCAGCGGGACAGGGGACTACGAGCAGTACTTC
TRBV6-1	NA	NA	TRBJ2-1	13	CASSEGANPEQFF	TGTGCCAGCAGTGAAGGGGCGAACCCCGAGCAGTTCTTC
TRBV7-9	NA	few	TRBJ2-5	14	CASSLERSQETQYF	TGTGCCAGCAGCCTCGAGCGGAGCCAAGAGACCCAGTACTTC
TRBV6-5	NA	few	TRBJ2-7	14	CASRSGGSSYERYF	TGTGCCAGCAGATCTGGCGGCAGCTCCTACGAGCGGTACTTC
TRBV5-1	TRBD1	NA	TRBJ2-7	14	CASNLGQNAYEQYF	TGCGCCAGCAACCTGGGACAGAATGCCTACGAGCAGTACTTC
TRBV4-1	TRBD2	NA	TRBJ2-1	15	CASSVTSGRAQEQFF	TGCGCCAGCAGTGTGACTAGCGGGAGGGCCCAGGAGCAGTTCTTC
TRBV5-1	TRBD2	NA	TRBJ2-1	15	CASSLSSGTLLEQFF	TGCGCCAGCAGCTTGAGTAGCGGGACCCTCCTTGAGCAGTTCTTC
TRBV5-8	NA	NA	TRBJ1-2	11	CASSLNYGYTF	TGTGCCAGCAGCCTGAACTATGGCTACACCTTC
TRBV25-1	NA	NA	TRBJ2-7	14	CASLGEVSSYEQYF	TGTGCCAGCCTAGGGGAGGTTAGCTCCTACGAGCAGTACTTC
TRBV7-2	TRBD2	NA	TRBJ2-7	15	CASSSLAVSSYEQYF	TGTGCCAGCAGCTCGCTAGCGGTTAGCTCCTACGAGCAGTACTTC